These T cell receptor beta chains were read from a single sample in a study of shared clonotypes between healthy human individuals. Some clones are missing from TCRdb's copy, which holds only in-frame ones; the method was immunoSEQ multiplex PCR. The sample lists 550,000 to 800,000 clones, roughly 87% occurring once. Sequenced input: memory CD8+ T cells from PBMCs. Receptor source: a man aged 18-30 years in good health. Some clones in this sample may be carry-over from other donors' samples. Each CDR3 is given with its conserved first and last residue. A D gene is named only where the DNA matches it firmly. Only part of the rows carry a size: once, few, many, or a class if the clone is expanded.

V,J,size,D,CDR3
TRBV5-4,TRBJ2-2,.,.,CASSPWGGELFF
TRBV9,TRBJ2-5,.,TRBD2,CASSVGLAGFQETQYF
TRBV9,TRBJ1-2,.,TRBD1,CASSPQDNRGTNYGYTF
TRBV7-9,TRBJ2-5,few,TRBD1,CASSLRTGTQETQYF
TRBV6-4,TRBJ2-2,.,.,CASSGGPTNTGELFF
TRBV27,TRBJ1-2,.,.,CASAGGHYGYTF
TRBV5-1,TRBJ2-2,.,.,CASSLDFGESHTGELFF
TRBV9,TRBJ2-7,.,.,CASSGLRGNDEQYF
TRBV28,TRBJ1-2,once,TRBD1,CASSSAQTGLDGYTF
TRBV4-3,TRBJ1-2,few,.,CASSQDYRTGPVYGYTF
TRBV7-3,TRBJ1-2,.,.,CASSLDGNYGYTF
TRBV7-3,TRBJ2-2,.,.,CASSAGEQINTGELFF
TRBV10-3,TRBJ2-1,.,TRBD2,CAISALAENNEQFF
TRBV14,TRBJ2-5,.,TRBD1,CASSSRQGPYQETQYF
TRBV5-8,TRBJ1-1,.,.,CASSGSREMNTEAFF
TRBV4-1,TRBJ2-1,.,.,CASSQGTGEQFF
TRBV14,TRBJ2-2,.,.,CASSPLVDKLDTGELFF
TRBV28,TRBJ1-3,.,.,CASRRLSQAGNTIYF
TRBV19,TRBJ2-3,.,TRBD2,CASGDQIAGASTDTQYF
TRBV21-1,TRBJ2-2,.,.,CASSTYRKGDTGELFF
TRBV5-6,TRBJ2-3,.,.,CASILMTSPTDTQYF
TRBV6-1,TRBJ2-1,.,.,CASSEDFGSSYNEQFF
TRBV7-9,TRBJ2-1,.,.,CASSSEFLAYVGEQFF
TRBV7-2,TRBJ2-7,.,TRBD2,CASSLVLAGVGEQYF
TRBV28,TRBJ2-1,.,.,CASSPGHRYNEQFF
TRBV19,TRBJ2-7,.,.,CASSISPRNEQYF
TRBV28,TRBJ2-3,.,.,CASSPTSLDTQYF
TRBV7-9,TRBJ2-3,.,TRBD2,CASTPGTSEYF
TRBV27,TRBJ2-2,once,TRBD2,CASRDYSGSGTGELFF
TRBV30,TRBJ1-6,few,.,CAWSLEFYNSPLHF
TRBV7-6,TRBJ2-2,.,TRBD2,CASSLFGGRATGELFF
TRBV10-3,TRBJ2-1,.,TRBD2,CAISESRTSVYNEQFF
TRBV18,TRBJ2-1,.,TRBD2,CASAPGTSAHEQFF
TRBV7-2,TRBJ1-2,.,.,CASSPQPGLKNGYTF
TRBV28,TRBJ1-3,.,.,CASSQPGGNTIYF
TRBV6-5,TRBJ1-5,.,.,CASSPVGADNQPQHF
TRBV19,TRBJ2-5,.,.,CASSIQGTQETQYF
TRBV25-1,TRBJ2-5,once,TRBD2,CASSGSSGRNVETQYF
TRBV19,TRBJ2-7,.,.,CASSPTRTRGYEQYF
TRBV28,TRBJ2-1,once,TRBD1,CASSLGTGGLSYNEQFF
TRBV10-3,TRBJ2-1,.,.,CAISGTVYNEQFF
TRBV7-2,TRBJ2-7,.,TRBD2,CASSLGPGGSYEQYF
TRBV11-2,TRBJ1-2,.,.,CASSLGPRVDYGYTF
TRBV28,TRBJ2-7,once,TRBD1,CASSFGQGEQYF
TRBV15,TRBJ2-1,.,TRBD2,CATSRDLWSGINEQFF
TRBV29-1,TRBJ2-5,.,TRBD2,CSVTPRLAGQETQYF
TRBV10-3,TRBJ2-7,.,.,CAISENVYEQYF
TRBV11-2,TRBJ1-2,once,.,CASSLVGLNYGYTF
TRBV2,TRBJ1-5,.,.,CASKGPPLLLTARGEAQHF
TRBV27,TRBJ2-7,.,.,CASRLVGSSYEQYF
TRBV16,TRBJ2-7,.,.,CASSPGTASYEQYF
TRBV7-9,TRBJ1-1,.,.,CASSSARTEAFF
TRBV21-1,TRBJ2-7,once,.,CASSKVYRGFGRGQEWDEQYF
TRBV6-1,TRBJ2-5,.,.,CASRDGLTIQETQYF
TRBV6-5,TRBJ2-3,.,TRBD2,CASSSPASGSTDTQYF